This TCR beta chain was sequenced during a study of blood T cell repertoires in COVID-19. Measured with immunoSEQ multiplex PCR; TCRdb has only the in-frame clones, and not every one. The data contain nearly 50,000 clones, more than 70% of them singletons. A single count supports this clone. Sequencing used peripheral blood. This TCR was sampled from a woman aged 55 to 70 with acute or convalescent COVID-19.

The CDR3 sequence: CASSLDSRPNTEAFF. CDR3 bases: TGTGCCAGCAGTTTAGACTCACGGCCGAACACTGAAGCTTTCTTT. V usage is TRBV28 and J usage is TRBJ1-1; D unresolved. CDR1 is MDHEN, CDR2 SYDVKM, per germline. Between the trimmed V and J ends, which lost 2 bases and 1 base, there was a span of 11 bases. The CDR3 covers 15 residues.